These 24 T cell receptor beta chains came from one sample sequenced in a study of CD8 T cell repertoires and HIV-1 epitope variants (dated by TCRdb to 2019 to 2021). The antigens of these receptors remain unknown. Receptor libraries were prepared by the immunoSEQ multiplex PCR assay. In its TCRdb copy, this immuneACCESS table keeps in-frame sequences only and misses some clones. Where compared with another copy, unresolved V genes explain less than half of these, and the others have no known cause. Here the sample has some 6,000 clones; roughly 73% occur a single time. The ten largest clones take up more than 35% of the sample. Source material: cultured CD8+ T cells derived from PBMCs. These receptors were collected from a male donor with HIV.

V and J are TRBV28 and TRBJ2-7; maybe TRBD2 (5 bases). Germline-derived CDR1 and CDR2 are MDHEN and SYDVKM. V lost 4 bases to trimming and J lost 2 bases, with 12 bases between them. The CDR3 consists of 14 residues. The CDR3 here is CASSSQLTTYEQYF. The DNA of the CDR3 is TGTGCCAGCAGTTCCCAACTGACTACCTACGAGCAGTACTTC.

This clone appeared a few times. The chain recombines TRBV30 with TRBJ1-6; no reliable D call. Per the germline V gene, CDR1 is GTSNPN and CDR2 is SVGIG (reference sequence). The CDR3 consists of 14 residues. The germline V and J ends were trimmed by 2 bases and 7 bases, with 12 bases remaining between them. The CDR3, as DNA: TGTGCCTGGAGTAGAGGGCAGGACAATTCACCCCTCCACTTT. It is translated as CAWSRGQDNSPLHF.

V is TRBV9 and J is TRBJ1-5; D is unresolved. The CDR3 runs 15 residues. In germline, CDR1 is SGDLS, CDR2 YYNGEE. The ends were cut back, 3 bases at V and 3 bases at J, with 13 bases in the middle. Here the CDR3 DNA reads TGTGCCAGCAGCGCCCGAGGGAGTCTCAATCAGCCCCAGCATTTT. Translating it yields CASSARGSLNQPQHF.

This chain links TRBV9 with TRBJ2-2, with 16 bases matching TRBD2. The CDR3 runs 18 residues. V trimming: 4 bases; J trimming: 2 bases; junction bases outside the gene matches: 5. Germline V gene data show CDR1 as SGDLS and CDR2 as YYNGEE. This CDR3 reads CASSPGLAGGSNTGELFF. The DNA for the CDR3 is TGTGCCAGCAGCCCGGGACTAGCGGGGGGGTCTAACACCGGGGAGCTGTTTTTT.

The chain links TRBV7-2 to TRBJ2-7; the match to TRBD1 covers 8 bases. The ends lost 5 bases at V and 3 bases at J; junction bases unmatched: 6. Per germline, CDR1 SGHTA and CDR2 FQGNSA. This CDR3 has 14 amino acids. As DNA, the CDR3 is TGTGCCAGCAGCCGTTCTACAGGGGGCTACGAGCAGTACTTC. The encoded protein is CASSRSTGGYEQYF.

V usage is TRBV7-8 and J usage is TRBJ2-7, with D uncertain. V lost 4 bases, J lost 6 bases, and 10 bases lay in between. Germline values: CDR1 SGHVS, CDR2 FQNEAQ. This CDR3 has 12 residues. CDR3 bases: TGTGCCAGCAGCTCAACGAGTTTCGAGCAGTACTTC. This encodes CASSSTSFEQYF.

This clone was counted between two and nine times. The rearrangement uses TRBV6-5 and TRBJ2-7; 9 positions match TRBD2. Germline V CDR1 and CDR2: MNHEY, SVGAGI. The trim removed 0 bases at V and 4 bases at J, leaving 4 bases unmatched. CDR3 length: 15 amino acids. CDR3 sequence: CASSYSTSGLYEQYF. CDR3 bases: TGTGCCAGCAGTTACTCGACTAGCGGACTATACGAGCAGTACTTC.

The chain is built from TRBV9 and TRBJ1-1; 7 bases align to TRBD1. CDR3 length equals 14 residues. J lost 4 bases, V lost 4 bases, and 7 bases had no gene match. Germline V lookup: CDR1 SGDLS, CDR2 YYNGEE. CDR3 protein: CASSLTGRGTEAFF. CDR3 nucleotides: TGTGCCAGCAGCTTGACAGGGAGGGGCACTGAAGCTTTCTTT.

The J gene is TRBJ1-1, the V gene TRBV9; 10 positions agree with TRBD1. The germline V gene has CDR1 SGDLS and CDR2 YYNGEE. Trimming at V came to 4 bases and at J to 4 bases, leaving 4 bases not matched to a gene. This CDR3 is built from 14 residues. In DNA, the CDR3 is TGTGCCAGCAGCACGGGACAGGGGAGCACTGAAGCTTTCTTT. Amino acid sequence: CASSTGQGSTEAFF.

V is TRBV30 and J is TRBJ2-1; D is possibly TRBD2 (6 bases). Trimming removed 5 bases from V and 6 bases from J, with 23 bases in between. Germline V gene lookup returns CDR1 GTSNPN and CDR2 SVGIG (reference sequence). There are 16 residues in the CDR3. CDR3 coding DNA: TGTGCCTGGCTATATGTAACTAGCCGGAAGGGCAATGAGCAGTTCTTC. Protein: CAWLYVTSRKGNEQFF.

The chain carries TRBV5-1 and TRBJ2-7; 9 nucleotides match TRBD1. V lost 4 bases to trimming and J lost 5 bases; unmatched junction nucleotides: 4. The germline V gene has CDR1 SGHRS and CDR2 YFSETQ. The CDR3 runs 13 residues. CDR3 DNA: TGCGCCAGCAGCCTAACAGGGGGCAACGAGCAGTACTTC. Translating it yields CASSLTGGNEQYF.

DNA for the CDR3: TGTGCCAGCAGCACAGCGATTAGCTCCTATAATTCACCCCTCCACTTT. Its protein product is CASSTAISSYNSPLHF. V and J are TRBV7-9 and TRBJ1-6; D is uncertain. Looked up from germline, CDR1 is SEHNR and CDR2 is FQNEAQ (reference sequence). Trimming shortened V by 5 bases and J by 0 bases, and 11 bases separated the two germline ends. This CDR3 is 16 amino acids long.

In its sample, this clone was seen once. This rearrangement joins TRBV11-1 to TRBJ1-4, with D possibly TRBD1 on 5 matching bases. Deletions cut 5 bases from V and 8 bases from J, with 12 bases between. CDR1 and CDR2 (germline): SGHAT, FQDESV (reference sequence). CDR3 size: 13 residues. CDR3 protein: CASSVRDGEKLFF. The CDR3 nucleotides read TGTGCCAGCAGCGTCCGGGACGGGGAAAAACTGTTTTTT.

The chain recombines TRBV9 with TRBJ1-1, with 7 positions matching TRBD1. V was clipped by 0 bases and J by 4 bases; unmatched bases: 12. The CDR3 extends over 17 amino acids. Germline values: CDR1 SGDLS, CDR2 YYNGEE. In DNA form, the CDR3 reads TGTGCCAGCAGCGTAGGCGACAGGGTTGTAAGCGGCACTGAAGCTTTCTTT. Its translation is CASSVGDRVVSGTEAFF.

This chain's CDR3 is CASSYDRAGDTQYF. DNA of the CDR3: TGTGCCAGCAGTTACGACAGGGCAGGAGATACGCAGTATTTT. The chain joins TRBV6-5 to TRBJ2-3, with TRBD1 matching over 7 bases. Germline loops: CDR1 MNHEY, CDR2 SVGAGI. Trimming at V came to 2 bases and at J to 5 bases, leaving 4 bases not matched to a gene. The CDR3 spans 14 residues.

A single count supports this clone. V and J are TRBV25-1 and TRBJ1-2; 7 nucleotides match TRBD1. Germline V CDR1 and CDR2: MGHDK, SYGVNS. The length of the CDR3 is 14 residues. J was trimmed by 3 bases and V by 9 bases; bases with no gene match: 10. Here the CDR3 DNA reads TGTGCCAGTTTTTCATCCGGGACAGACTATGGCTACACCTTC. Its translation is CASFSSGTDYGYTF.

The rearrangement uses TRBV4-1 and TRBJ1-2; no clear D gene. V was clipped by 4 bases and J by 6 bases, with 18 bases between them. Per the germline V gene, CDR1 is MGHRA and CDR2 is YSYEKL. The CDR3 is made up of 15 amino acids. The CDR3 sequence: CASSPGMARLDGYTF. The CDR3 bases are TGCGCCAGCAGCCCAGGTATGGCGCGGCTGGATGGCTACACCTTC.

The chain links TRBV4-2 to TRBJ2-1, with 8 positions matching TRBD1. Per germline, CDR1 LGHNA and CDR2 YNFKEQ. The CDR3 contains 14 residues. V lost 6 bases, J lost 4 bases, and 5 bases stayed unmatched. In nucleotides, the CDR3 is TGTGCCAGCAGTTACGGGACAGGTTACAATGAGCAGTTCTTC. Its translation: CASSYGTGYNEQFF.

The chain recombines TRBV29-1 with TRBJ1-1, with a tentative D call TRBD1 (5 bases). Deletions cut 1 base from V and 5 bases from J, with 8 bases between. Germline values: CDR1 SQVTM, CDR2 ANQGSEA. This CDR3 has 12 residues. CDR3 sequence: CSVEGGGTEAFF. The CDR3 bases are TGCAGCGTTGAAGGGGGGGGGACTGAAGCTTTCTTT.

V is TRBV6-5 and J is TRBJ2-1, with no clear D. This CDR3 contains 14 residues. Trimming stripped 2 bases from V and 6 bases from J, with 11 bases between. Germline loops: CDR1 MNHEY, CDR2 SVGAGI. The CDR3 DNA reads TGTGCCAGCAGTTACCTTGGGCGGTCCAATGAGCAGTTCTTC. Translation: CASSYLGRSNEQFF.

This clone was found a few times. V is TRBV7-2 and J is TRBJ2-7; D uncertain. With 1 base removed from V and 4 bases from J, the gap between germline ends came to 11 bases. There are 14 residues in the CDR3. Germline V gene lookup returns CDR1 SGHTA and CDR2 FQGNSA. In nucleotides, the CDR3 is TGTGCCAGCAGCTTAGAATTAGGGCAGTACGAGCAGTACTTC. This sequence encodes CASSLELGQYEQYF.

CDR3 bases: TGTGCCAGCAGCGTACACACCGGGACAGACCACTCTGGGGCCAACGTCCTGACTTTC. Encoded protein: CASSVHTGTDHSGANVLTF. The chain joins TRBV9 to TRBJ2-6; 7 bases match TRBD1. In germline, CDR1 is SGDLS, CDR2 YYNGEE. The V gene end was trimmed by 1 base and the J gene end by 0 bases; junction bases not matched to a gene: 10. The CDR3 is made up of 19 amino acids.

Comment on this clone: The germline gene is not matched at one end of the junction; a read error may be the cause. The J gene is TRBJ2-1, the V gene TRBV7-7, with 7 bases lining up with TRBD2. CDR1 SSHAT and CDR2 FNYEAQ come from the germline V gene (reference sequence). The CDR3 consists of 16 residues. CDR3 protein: CASSLGGSSGTNEQFF. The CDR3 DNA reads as TGTGCTAGCAGCTTAGGCGGTTCTAGCGGAACGAATGAGCAGTTCTTC.

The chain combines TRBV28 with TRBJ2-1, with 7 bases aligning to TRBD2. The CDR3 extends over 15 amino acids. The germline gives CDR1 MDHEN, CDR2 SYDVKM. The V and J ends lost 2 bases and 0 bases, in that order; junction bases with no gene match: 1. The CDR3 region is CASSLGGGSYNEQFF. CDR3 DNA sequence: TGTGCCAGCAGTTTAGGCGGGGGCTCCTACAATGAGCAGTTCTTC.